Following are 4 T cell receptor beta chains from one sample sequenced in a study of blood T cell repertoires in COVID-19 (dated by TCRdb to between 2020 and 2021). The library was produced with the immunoSEQ multiplex PCR assay. TCRdb re-hosts the immuneACCESS table, in-frame sequences only. Its copies lack some clones; in the studies checked, an unresolved V gene accounts for under half of them, and the cause for the rest is not known. Within this sample are under 14,000 clones, with nearly 90% of them counted one time only. About a quarter of the sample is held by the ten biggest clonotypes. The sample comprised peripheral blood. These TCRs come from a man aged 30-40 years with active or convalescent COVID-19.

V usage is TRBV3-1 (or the pseudogene TRBV3-2) and J usage is TRBJ2-3, with D possibly TRBD2 on 5 matching bases. The CDR3 extends over 14 amino acids. Per the germline V gene, CDR1 is LGHDT and CDR2 is YNNKEL (reference sequence). The ends were cut back, 2 bases at V and 7 bases at J, with 13 bases in the middle. The CDR3 loop is CASSQSSGSNTQYF. The DNA of the CDR3 is TGTGCCAGCAGCCAAAGCAGCGGAAGCAATACGCAGTATTTT.

The rearrangement links TRBV30 to TRBJ1-2; no clear D. CDR1 is GTSNPN and CDR2 is SVGIG in the germline V gene (reference sequence). V lost 1 base and J 1 base, leaving 4 bases between the germline ends. This CDR3 is 12 amino acids long. CDR3 sequence (DNA): TGTGCCTGGAGTGGCGGTAACTATGGCTACACCTTC. Its translation: CAWSGGNYGYTF. The full variable domain, completed using reference TRBV30 and TRBJ1-2, is SQTIHQWPATLVQPVGSPLSLECTVEGTSNPNLYWYRQAAGRGLQLLFYSVGIGQISSEVPQNLSASRPQDRQFILSSKKLLLSDSGFYLCAWSGGNYGYTFGSGTRLTVV.

V is TRBV5-3 and J is TRBJ1-4; TRBD1 agrees at 7 bases. TRBV5-3 is identified as an open reading frame with a role that is uncertain. The J segment lost 8 bases and the V segment lost 4 bases, leaving 14 bases of the junction unmatched. The CDR3 is made up of 16 amino acids. The chain's CDR3 is CARSLGQAPAEEKLFF. In DNA, the CDR3 is TGTGCCAGAAGCCTTGGACAGGCCCCCGCGGAGGAAAAACTGTTTTTT.

This rearrangement joins TRBV9 to TRBJ2-2, with no clear D. CDR3 length: 13 residues. In germline, CDR1 is SGDLS, CDR2 YYNGEE. V gave up 4 bases and J gave up 4 bases, with 8 bases separating them. The CDR3 here is CASSPLGTGELFF. CDR3 sequence (DNA): TGTGCCAGCAGCCCTCTCGGCACCGGGGAGCTGTTTTTT. The variable domain in full, completed from reference TRBV9 and TRBJ2-2, reads DSGVTQTPKHLITATGQRVTLRCSPRSGDLSVYWYQQSLDQGLQFLIQYYNGEERAKGNILERFSAQQFPDLHSELNLSSLELGDSALYFCASSPLGTGELFFGEGSRLTVL.